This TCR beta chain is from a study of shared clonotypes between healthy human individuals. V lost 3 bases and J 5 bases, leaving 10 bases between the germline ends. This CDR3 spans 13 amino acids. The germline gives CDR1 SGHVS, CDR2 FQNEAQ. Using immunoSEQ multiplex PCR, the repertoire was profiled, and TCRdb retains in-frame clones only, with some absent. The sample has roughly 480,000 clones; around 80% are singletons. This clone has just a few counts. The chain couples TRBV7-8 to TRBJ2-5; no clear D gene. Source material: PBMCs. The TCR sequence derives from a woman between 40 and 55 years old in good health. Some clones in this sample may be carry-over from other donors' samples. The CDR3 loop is CASSFPLGETQYF. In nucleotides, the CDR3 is TGTGCCAGCAGCTTTCCCTTGGGGGAGACCCAGTACTTC.